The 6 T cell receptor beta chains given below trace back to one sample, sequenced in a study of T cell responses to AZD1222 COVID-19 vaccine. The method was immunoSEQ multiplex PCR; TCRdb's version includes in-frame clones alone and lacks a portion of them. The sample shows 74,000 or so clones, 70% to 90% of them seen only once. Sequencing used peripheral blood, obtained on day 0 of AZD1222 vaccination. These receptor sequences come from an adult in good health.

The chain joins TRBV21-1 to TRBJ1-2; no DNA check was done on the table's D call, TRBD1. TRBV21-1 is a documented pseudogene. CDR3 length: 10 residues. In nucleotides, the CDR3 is TGTGCCAGCAGTCCATATGGCTACACCTTC. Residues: CASSPYGYTF.

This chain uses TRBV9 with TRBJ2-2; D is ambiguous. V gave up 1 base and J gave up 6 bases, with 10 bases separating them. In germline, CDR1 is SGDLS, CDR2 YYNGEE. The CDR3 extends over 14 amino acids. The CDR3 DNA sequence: TGTGCCAGCAGCGTATTGACAAGGGCCGGGGAGCTGTTTTTT. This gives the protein CASSVLTRAGELFF. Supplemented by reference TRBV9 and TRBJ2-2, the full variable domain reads DSGVTQTPKHLITATGQRVTLRCSPRSGDLSVYWYQQSLDQGLQFLIQYYNGEERAKGNILERFSAQQFPDLHSELNLSSLELGDSALYFCASSVLTRAGELFFGEGSRLTVL.

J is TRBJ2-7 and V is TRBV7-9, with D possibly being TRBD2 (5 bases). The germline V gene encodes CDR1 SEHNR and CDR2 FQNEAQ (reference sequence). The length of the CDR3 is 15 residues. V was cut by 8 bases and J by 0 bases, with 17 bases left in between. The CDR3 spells CASSRGGLSSYEQYF. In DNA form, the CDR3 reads TGTGCCAGCTCCCGGGGTGGGCTCAGCTCCTACGAGCAGTACTTC. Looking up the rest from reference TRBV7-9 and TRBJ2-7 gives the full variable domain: DTGVSQNPRHKITKRGQNVTFRCDPISEHNRLYWYRQTLGQGPEFLTYFQNEAQLEKSRLLSDRFSAERPKGSFSTLEIQRTEQGDSAMYLCASSRGGLSSYEQYFGPGTRLTVT.

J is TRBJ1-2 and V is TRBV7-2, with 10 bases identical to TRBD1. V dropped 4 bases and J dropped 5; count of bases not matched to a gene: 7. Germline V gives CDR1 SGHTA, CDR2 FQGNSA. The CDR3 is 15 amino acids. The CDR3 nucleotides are TGTGCCAGCAGCTCGGGACAGGGGATTCGGTATGGCTACACCTTC. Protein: CASSSGQGIRYGYTF.

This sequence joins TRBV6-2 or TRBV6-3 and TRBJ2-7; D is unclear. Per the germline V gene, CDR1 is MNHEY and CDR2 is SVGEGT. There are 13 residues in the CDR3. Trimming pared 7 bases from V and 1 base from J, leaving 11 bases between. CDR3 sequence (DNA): TGTGCCAGCACCCCGCTGGTGTCCTACGAGCAGTACTTC. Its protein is CASTPLVSYEQYF.

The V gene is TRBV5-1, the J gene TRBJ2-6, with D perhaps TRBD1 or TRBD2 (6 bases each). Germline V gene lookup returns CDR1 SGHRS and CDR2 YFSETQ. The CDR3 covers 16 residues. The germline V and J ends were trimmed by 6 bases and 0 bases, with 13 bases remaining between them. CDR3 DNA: TGCGCCAGCACCGATCGGGGGCCCTCTGGGGCCAACGTCCTGACTTTC. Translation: CASTDRGPSGANVLTF.